These 19 T cell receptor beta chains share one sample of origin, sequenced in a study of shared clonotypes between healthy human individuals (dated by TCRdb to the early 2020s). To prepare the library, the immunoSEQ multiplex PCR assay was applied. In its TCRdb copy, this immuneACCESS table keeps in-frame sequences only and misses some clones. Where compared with another copy, unresolved V genes explain less than half of these, and the others have no known cause. Counted in this sample were hundreds of thousands of clones; roughly 92% of them appeared once. The top ten clones comprise 20% to 30% of the sample. For the CD8 naive samples, CD45RO-negative cells were positively selected for CCR7, yielding a CD45RA+CCR7+ population from which TemRA cells were excluded. The source material was naive CD8+ T cells sorted from blood. The cell subset or site label, read with the paper, signifies: CD45RA+CCR7+. The receptors were gathered from a man aged 25 to 45 in good health.

V gene TRBV5-1 combines with J gene TRBJ1-4; TRBD1 matches at 9 bases. Germline V gene lookup returns CDR1 SGHRS and CDR2 YFSETQ. The trim removed 5 bases at V and 7 bases at J, leaving 6 bases unmatched. This CDR3 region has 14 residues. Here the CDR3 DNA reads TGCGCCAGCAGAGGGACAGGGCGAAGTGAAAAACTGTTTTTT. As protein: CASRGTGRSEKLFF.

A remark on this clone: Other DNA sequences in this sample translate to the same CDR3. The rearrangement links TRBV5-4 to TRBJ2-3, with TRBD1 matching over 7 bases. CDR1 is SGHNT and CDR2 is YYREEE in the germline V gene (reference sequence). This CDR3 is built from 14 residues. V shed 2 bases, J shed 1 base, and the junction held 1 base outside the gene matches. CDR3 in amino acids: CASSFGTGTDTQYF. In DNA, the CDR3 is TGTGCCAGCAGCTTCGGGACAGGCACAGATACGCAGTATTTT.

The chain uses TRBV11-2 and TRBJ2-7, with D perhaps matching TRBD1 or TRBD2 (5 bases each). V was shortened by 3 bases and J by 2 bases, with 11 bases between the two germline ends. From germline, CDR1 is SGHAT and CDR2 FQNNGV. The CDR3 length is 14 residues. This chain's CDR3 is CASSFAGTTYEQYF. The CDR3 coding sequence is TGTGCCAGCAGCTTCGCCGGGACCACCTACGAGCAGTACTTC.

V is TRBV27 and J is TRBJ2-1; D is undetermined. Germline lookup yields CDR1 MNHEY and CDR2 SMNVEV (reference sequence). The CDR3 runs to 11 residues. The ends were cut back, 6 bases at V and 2 bases at J, with 2 bases in the middle. In DNA form, the CDR3 reads TGTGCCAGCAGGGCCTACAATGAGCAGTTCTTC. Amino acid sequence: CASRAYNEQFF.

The V gene is TRBV13, the J gene TRBJ2-1; 7 nucleotides match TRBD2. V dropped 5 bases and J dropped 7; count of bases not matched to a gene: 23. Germline V gene lookup returns CDR1 PRHDT and CDR2 FYEKMQ (reference sequence). This CDR3 spans 19 amino acids. This CDR3 reads CASSPQRDALDPAVNEQFF. The CDR3 bases are TGTGCCAGCAGCCCGCAGCGGGACGCCCTCGACCCAGCGGTAAATGAGCAGTTCTTC. Drawing the rest from reference TRBV13 and TRBJ2-1, the complete variable domain is AAGVIQSPRHLIKEKRETATLKCYPIPRHDTVYWYQQGPGQDPQFLISFYEKMQSDKGSIPDRFSAQQFSDYHSELNMSSLELGDSALYFCASSPQRDALDPAVNEQFFGPGTRLTVL.

This rearrangement joins TRBV4-1 to TRBJ1-2; D remains unclear. The germline V gene encodes CDR1 MGHRA and CDR2 YSYEKL. CDR3 length: 16 amino acids. The V gene lost 0 bases and the J gene lost 0 bases, with 11 bases spanning the gap. As DNA, the CDR3 is TGCGCCAGCAGCCAAGAATGGAGCCGAGCTAACTATGGCTACACCTTC. It translates to CASSQEWSRANYGYTF.

V usage is TRBV27 and J usage is TRBJ2-4; 11 bases fit TRBD2. The V and J ends lost 1 base and 11 bases, in that order; junction bases with no gene match: 4. Germline V gives CDR1 MNHEY, CDR2 SMNVEV (reference sequence). The CDR3 loop spans 14 amino acids. CDR3 in amino acids: CASSLLLAGAVQYF. CDR3 coding DNA: TGTGCCAGCAGTTTATTACTAGCGGGAGCGGTTCAGTACTTC.

This chain links TRBV6-1 with TRBJ1-1; no clear D gene. The germline V and J ends were trimmed by 10 bases and 7 bases, with 13 bases remaining between them. The CDR3 runs 11 residues. From germline, CDR1 is MNHNS and CDR2 SASEGT. The CDR3 here is CATDRTFEAFF. Here the CDR3 DNA reads TGTGCCACCGATCGAACCTTTGAAGCTTTCTTT.

The rearrangement joins TRBV11-2 to TRBJ2-4; perhaps D is TRBD1 or TRBD2 (5 bases each). The germline gives CDR1 SGHAT, CDR2 FQNNGV. This CDR3 contains 18 residues. V was clipped by 5 bases and J by 0 bases, with 20 bases between them. DNA of the CDR3: TGTGCCAGCAGCCAGTCGGGGTCGCCAGGGCTAGCCAAAAACATTCAGTACTTC. The encoded protein is CASSQSGSPGLAKNIQYF.

The chain combines TRBV29-1 with TRBJ2-7, with 9 bases aligning to TRBD2. CDR3 length equals 13 residues. Germline-derived CDR1 and CDR2 are SQVTM and ANQGSEA. The J segment lost 3 bases and the V segment lost 3 bases, leaving 3 bases of the junction unmatched. The CDR3 sequence is CSVDPSGNYEQYF. The CDR3 nucleotides are TGCAGCGTTGATCCTAGCGGGAACTACGAGCAGTACTTC.

This clone turned up a few times. V is TRBV7-9 and J is TRBJ2-7; D remains ambiguous. V lost 1 base and J 6 bases, leaving 4 bases between the germline ends. Germline lookup yields CDR1 SEHNR and CDR2 FQNEAQ (reference sequence). The CDR3 loop spans 11 amino acids. The CDR3 nucleotides are TGTGCCAGCAGCTTAGTGATCGAGCAGTACTTC. It specifies CASSLVIEQYF. Together with reference TRBV7-9 and TRBJ2-7, the CDR3 gives the full variable domain: DTGVSQNPRHKITKRGQNVTFRCDPISEHNRLYWYRQTLGQGPEFLTYFQNEAQLEKSRLLSDRFSAERPKGSFSTLEIQRTEQGDSAMYLCASSLVIEQYFGPGTRLTVT.

DNA of the CDR3: TGTGCCAGCAGCCCCGAGGCCCCCAGCTCCTACAATGAGCAGTTCTTC. The encoded protein is CASSPEAPSSYNEQFF. The chain joins TRBV7-8 to TRBJ2-1; D is uncertain. The CDR3 extends over 16 amino acids. Trimming removed 5 bases at V and 0 bases at J, with 14 bases between. CDR1 and CDR2 from the germline V gene are SGHVS and FQNEAQ.

The CDR3 loop reads CASSYSDYGEQYF. DNA for the CDR3: TGTGCCAGCAGTTACTCAGACTATGGGGAGCAGTACTTC. The chain carries TRBV6-5 and TRBJ2-7, with D perhaps matching TRBD2 (5 bases). The CDR3 extends over 13 amino acids. V shed 0 bases and J shed 7 bases, with 10 bases lying between them. Germline V gives CDR1 MNHEY, CDR2 SVGAGI.

V is TRBV7-8 and J is TRBJ2-7; 11 bases are shared with TRBD2. Looked up from germline, CDR1 is SGHVS and CDR2 is FQNEAQ. CDR3 length: 16 amino acids. The V gene end was trimmed by 1 base and the J gene end by 4 bases; junction bases not matched to a gene: 6. The CDR3 is CASSLGLLAGGYEQYF. CDR3 DNA sequence: TGTGCCAGCAGCTTAGGGCTCCTAGCGGGGGGATACGAGCAGTACTTC.

V is TRBV7-9 and J is TRBJ2-5; D is unclear. V was cut by 6 bases and J by 2 bases, with 13 bases left in between. There are 14 residues in the CDR3. Looked up from germline, CDR1 is SEHNR and CDR2 is FQNEAQ (reference sequence). The CDR3 sequence is CASRMSQVQETQYF. The DNA of the CDR3 is TGTGCCAGCAGGATGAGCCAGGTTCAAGAGACCCAGTACTTC.

The chain uses TRBV10-3 and TRBJ2-3; 10 nucleotides match TRBD1. Germline V gene sequence: CDR1 ENHRY, CDR2 SYGVKD. The CDR3 extends over 16 amino acids. V dropped 7 bases and J dropped 1; count of bases not matched to a gene: 8. The CDR3 reads CAITRTGGSGTDTQYF. CDR3 coding DNA: TGTGCCATCACTAGGACAGGGGGATCAGGCACAGATACGCAGTATTTT.

This chain connects TRBV5-5 to TRBJ2-2; D not resolved. Germline loops: CDR1 SGHKS, CDR2 YYEKEE (reference sequence). Trimming took 1 base from V and 3 from J, leaving 7 bases between them. The CDR3 runs 14 residues. CDR3 nucleotide sequence: TGTGCCAGCAGCTTGTTCCAGGACACCGGGGAGCTGTTTTTT. Encoded protein: CASSLFQDTGELFF.

The table lists this clone with a few counts. The chain couples TRBV10-2 to TRBJ2-7; TRBD2 might be the D (6 bases). Looked up from germline, CDR1 is WSHSY and CDR2 is SAAADI. The CDR3 is 15 amino acids. Trimming took 2 bases from V and 4 from J, leaving 15 bases between them. The CDR3 loop is CASSEISGRTYEQYF. The CDR3 DNA is TGCGCCAGCAGTGAGATTAGCGGACGAACTTACGAGCAGTACTTC.

Comment on this clone: One end of the junction varies from germline; a read error may be responsible. V usage is TRBV7-7 and J usage is TRBJ2-2, with 8 bases matching TRBD1. CDR3 size: 15 residues. Germline V CDR1 and CDR2: SSHAT, FNYEAQ (reference sequence). This CDR3 is CASSSRDRITGELFF. CDR3 in DNA: TGTGCTAGCAGCTCCCGGGACAGGATCACCGGGGAGCTGTTTTTT.